The rows below give T cell receptor beta chains drawn from one sample of a study of response to subunit inactivated influenza vaccine. Using its own MiXCR run on the RT-PCR reads, TCRdb lists one record per CDR3 protein. The sample shows hundreds of thousands of distinct CDR3 sequences, 7.6% of them seen only once. This sample comprised PBMCs from blood, obtained around 2 years after vaccination. All receptors come from a man in his fifties or sixties who received an inactivated influenza vaccine. The CDR3 runs from the conserved cysteine through the conserved F or W. D genes are given only for firm matches. The size of a clone is reported for some rows only, either as once, few or many, or as a class for expanded clones.

clone_size d_call j_call v_call cdr3_aa cdr3_nt
few - TRBJ2-7 TRBV7-9 CASSLARSVETYEQYF TGTGCCAGCAGCTTAGCGCGTTCTGTCGAAACCTACGAGCAGTACTTC
- - TRBJ2-7 TRBV6-1 CASGEAGTGSYEQYF TGTGCCAGCGGCGAAGCCGGGACGGGTTCCTACGAGCAGTACTTC
- - TRBJ1-6 TRBV6-5 CASSYSGTYNSPLHF TGTGCCAGCAGTTACTCTGGGACCTATAATTCACCCCTCCACTTT
few - TRBJ1-2 TRBV5-6 CASSPRDRANYGYTF TGTGCCAGCAGCCCCCGGGACCGAGCTAACTATGGCTACACCTTC
few TRBD1 TRBJ1-1 TRBV5-1 CASSLATTGVTEAFF TGCGCCAGCAGCTTGGCCACGACAGGGGTCACTGAAGCTTTCTTT
few TRBD2 TRBJ2-1 TRBV5-4 CASSLGGGRRNNEQFF TGTGCCAGCAGCCTTGGGGGGGGGAGGCGTAACAATGAGCAGTTCTTC
- TRBD2 TRBJ2-3 TRBV7-2 CASSPLTSGSMHF TGTGCCAGCAGCCCCCTGACTAGCGGGAGTATGCATTTT
- - TRBJ2-3 TRBV29-1 CSVATGGARGTDTQYF TGCAGCGTAGCCACAGGGGGGGCAAGAGGCACAGATACGCAGTATTTT
many TRBD1 TRBJ1-1 TRBV18 CASSLGQIEAFF TGTGCCAGCTCACTGGGACAGATTGAAGCTTTCTTT
- TRBD2 TRBJ2-1 TRBV3-1 CACSQGSNGLAGDEQFF TGTGCCTGCAGCCAAGGGAGCAATGGACTAGCGGGAGATGAGCAGTTCTTC
many - TRBJ2-1 TRBV20-1 CSAREGTYNEQFF TGCAGTGCTAGAGAGGGTACTTACAATGAGCAGTTCTTC
few - TRBJ2-4 TRBV6-1 CASMGVREAKNIQYF TGTGCCAGCATGGGGGTGAGAGAAGCCAAAAACATTCAGTACTTC
- TRBD2 TRBJ2-3 TRBV20-1 CSASTTSAGEDTQYF TGCAGTGCTAGTACGACTAGCGCGGGTGAAGATACGCAGTATTTT
many - TRBJ2-5 TRBV5-6 CASSLVEVGKTQYF TGTGCCAGCAGCTTGGTTGAGGTGGGCAAGACCCAGTACTTC
few - TRBJ2-2 TRBV5-1 CASSFDAGRAGELFF TGCGCCAGCAGCTTTGACGCGGGAAGGGCCGGGGAGCTGTTTTTT
- - TRBJ1-3 TRBV28 CASSLTESSGNTIYF TGTGCCAGCAGTCTAACCGAGAGCTCTGGAAACACCATATATTTT
few - TRBJ1-2 TRBV4-1 CASSQGDRNYGYTF TGCGCCAGCAGCCAAGGGGACCGCAACTATGGCTACACCTTC
few - TRBJ2-4 TRBV5-1 CASSPIWPLAKNIQYF TGCGCCAGCAGCCCTATTTGGCCCCTAGCCAAAAACATTCAGTACTTC
many - TRBJ2-3 TRBV10-2 CASSELSDTTTDTQYF TGCGCCAGCAGTGAGTTAAGTGACACTACTACAGATACGCAGTATTTT
- TRBD1 TRBJ2-5 TRBV14 CASSQFRTGGKETQYF TGTGCCAGCAGCCAATTTCGGACAGGGGGTAAAGAGACCCAGTACTTC
- - TRBJ2-1 TRBV15 CATSRDVGYEQFF TGTGCCACCAGCAGAGATGTTGGCTATGAGCAGTTCTTC
- TRBD1 TRBJ2-7 TRBV12-3/TRBV12-4 CASSKGTGAEQYF TGTGCCAGCAGCAAAGGGACAGGTGCCGAGCAGTACTTC
- - TRBJ2-1 TRBV27 CASSKGLGTNVEQFF TGTGCCAGCAGCAAAGGCCTTGGGACAAATGTTGAGCAGTTCTTC
few TRBD2 TRBJ2-1 TRBV5-6 CASSLASGIISYNEQFF TGTGCCAGCAGCTTGGCTAGCGGGATAATCTCCTACAATGAGCAGTTCTTC
- - TRBJ2-7 TRBV27 CASSLKSSVTYEQYF TGTGCCAGCAGTTTAAAGTCTAGCGTAACCTACGAGCAGTACTTC
many - TRBJ1-3 TRBV3-1 CASSQFRLSGNTIYF TGTGCCAGCAGCCAATTCAGACTCTCTGGAAACACCATATATTTT
few - TRBJ2-1 TRBV20-1 CSARWDNEQFF TGCAGTGCTAGATGGGACAATGAGCAGTTCTTC
many - TRBJ2-4 TRBV6-2/TRBV6-3 CASSLGHPQYF TGTGCCAGCAGTTTAGGTCACCCGCAGTACTTC
- - TRBJ1-1 TRBV6-6 CASSFIGTEAFF TGTGCCAGCAGTTTTATTGGCACTGAAGCTTTCTTT
- - TRBJ2-1 TRBV20-1 CSARSLAEQFF TGCAGTGCTAGGAGTCTGGCCGAGCAGTTCTTC
few TRBD1 TRBJ2-7 TRBV2 CASSPGQYYEQYF TGTGCCAGCAGTCCGGGACAGTACTACGAGCAGTACTTC
many - TRBJ1-2 TRBV4-1 CASSPTPGSFGYTF TGCGCCAGCAGCCCGACTCCAGGGAGTTTTGGCTACACCTTC
many - TRBJ2-1 TRBV6-2/TRBV6-3 CASTRDPPSSSYNEQFF TGTGCCAGCACCCGGGACCCCCCATCGAGCTCCTACAATGAGCAGTTCTTC
few - TRBJ2-7 TRBV5-5 CASSLPRTAFDEQYF TGTGCCAGCAGCTTGCCGAGGACAGCATTCGACGAGCAGTACTTC
few - TRBJ2-3 TRBV21-1 CASSPRVGARTDTQYF TGTGCCAGCAGCCCAAGAGTAGGGGCCCGCACAGATACGCAGTATTTT
- TRBD1 TRBJ1-2 TRBV4-2 CASSYIKDRTNYGYTF TGTGCCAGCAGCTACATCAAGGACAGGACTAACTATGGCTACACCTTC
few TRBD2 TRBJ2-7 TRBV7-8 CASSFGLAGGPLAYEQYF TGTGCCAGCAGCTTCGGACTAGCGGGAGGGCCTTTGGCCTACGAGCAGTACTTC
- - TRBJ2-7 TRBV10-3 CAIRVTDGPYEQYF TGTGCCATCAGGGTTACCGACGGGCCCTACGAGCAGTACTTC
many TRBD1 TRBJ2-3 TRBV7-8 CASSSWTGGTDTQYF TGTGCCAGCAGCTCCTGGACAGGGGGCACAGATACGCAGTATTTT
- TRBD2 TRBJ2-1 TRBV10-3 CAISERDGTSGGGNFF TGTGCCATCAGTGAGAGAGACGGGACTAGCGGGGGGGGTAATTTCTTC
many - TRBJ2-1 TRBV5-1 CASSLPSAYNEQFF TGCGCCAGCAGCCTCCCCTCTGCCTACAATGAGCAGTTCTTC
many - TRBJ2-2 TRBV10-3 CATRGTGELFF TGTGCCACAAGGGGTACCGGGGAGCTGTTTTTT
few - TRBJ2-1 TRBV2 CASSEDGGSYNEQFF TGTGCCAGCAGTGAAGATGGGGGGTCTTACAATGAGCAGTTCTTC
many - TRBJ2-2 TRBV12-3/TRBV12-4 CASTPSGYTGELFF TGTGCCAGCACCCCTTCAGGGTACACCGGGGAGCTGTTTTTT
many - TRBJ2-1 TRBV5-1 CASSFDRGLPNEQFF TGCGCCAGCAGCTTTGATAGGGGTCTCCCCAATGAGCAGTTCTTC
few - TRBJ2-3 TRBV3-1 CASESLGTDTQYF TGTGCCAGCGAAAGTTTGGGAACAGATACGCAGTATTTT
- TRBD1 TRBJ2-7 TRBV19 CASSIYRGSEQYF TGTGCCAGTAGTATATACAGGGGCTCCGAGCAGTACTTC
- TRBD1 TRBJ1-5 TRBV20-1 CSAEQGGKGQPQHF TGCAGTGCTGAACAGGGGGGAAAGGGTCAGCCCCAGCATTTT
- TRBD2 TRBJ2-7 TRBV20-1 CSARDPRLASYEQYF TGCAGTGCTAGAGATCCCCGACTAGCTTCCTACGAGCAGTACTTC
many - TRBJ2-5 TRBV27 CASSPGGLFETQYF TGTGCCAGCAGTCCGGGTGGGCTGTTTGAGACCCAGTACTTC
few - TRBJ2-6 TRBV12-3/TRBV12-4 CASSLSHPVLAANVLTF TGTGCCAGCAGCCTATCCCATCCGGTTCTAGCGGCCAACGTCCTGACTTTC
few TRBD2 TRBJ2-4 TRBV11-2 CASSLDLAGGFQNIQYF TGTGCCAGCAGCTTAGACCTAGCGGGAGGATTTCAAAACATTCAGTACTTC
many - TRBJ2-3 TRBV20-1 CSAKLASLSDTQYF TGCAGTGCTAAACTAGCTTCTCTGTCAGATACGCAGTATTTT
- - TRBJ2-5 TRBV28 CASSLAPGGETQYF TGTGCCAGCAGTTTAGCGCCAGGGGGGGAGACCCAGTACTTC
- - TRBJ2-5 TRBV4-3 CASSRHREGQETQYF TGCGCCAGCAGCCGGCACAGGGAAGGCCAAGAGACCCAGTACTTC